These T cell receptor beta chains were read from a single sample in a study of T cells expressing NK-cell markers. TCRdb reprocessed the 5' RACE reads and keeps a single row for each CDR3 protein, giving no DNA. This sample's clone table lists 150,000 to 180,000 distinct CDR3 sequences. The sequenced material came from blood T cells: a sorted CD56 or NKG2C T cell subset, CD4+ or CD8+ T cells, or bulk PBMC T cells (not recorded which). These receptors were taken from a woman in her forties or fifties in good health. CDR3s include the opening cysteine and the closing phenylalanine or tryptophan.

V: TRBV14; J: TRBJ1-2; CDR3: CASSQDLRRNYGYTF
V: TRBV9; J: TRBJ2-7; CDR3: CASSSEGGASGEQYF
V: TRBV14; J: TRBJ2-5; CDR3: CASSQETSGRIEETQYF
V: TRBV20-1; J: TRBJ2-1; CDR3: CSATESYNEQFF
V: TRBV29-1; J: TRBJ2-7; CDR3: CSVVGQSSYEQYF
V: TRBV3-1; J: TRBJ2-3; CDR3: CASSPEGQGTQYF
V: TRBV2; J: TRBJ2-1; CDR3: CASSGGPYNEQFF
V: TRBV12-3/TRBV12-4; J: TRBJ2-3; CDR3: CASSPAGPPTDTQYF
V: TRBV15; J: TRBJ1-5; CDR3: CATSLTKGYSNQPQHF
V: TRBV28; J: TRBJ2-1; CDR3: CASSSGASNNEQFF
V: TRBV11-1; J: TRBJ2-1; CDR3: CASVGALNEQFF
V: TRBV27; J: TRBJ1-2; CDR3: CASSPGDRGYSGYTF
V: TRBV6-5; J: TRBJ2-2; CDR3: CASSYSGLAVNTGELFF
V: TRBV20-1; J: TRBJ1-5; CDR3: CSASGSVAGIQPQHF
V: TRBV7-9; J: TRBJ2-5; CDR3: CASSLGRLEGQETQYF
V: TRBV3-1; J: TRBJ1-1; CDR3: CASSQVIVPGDVEAFF
V: TRBV6-6; J: TRBJ2-1; CDR3: CASLSDLTSYNEQFF
V: TRBV7-3; J: TRBJ2-3; CDR3: CASSLRGYPQNTQYF
V: TRBV7-9; J: TRBJ2-3; CDR3: CASRFSSGFFTDTQYF
V: TRBV6-1; J: TRBJ2-5; CDR3: CASSARWASELYQETQYF
V: TRBV10-2; J: TRBJ2-7; CDR3: CATGLGLAGVGEQYF
V: TRBV4-1; J: TRBJ2-7; CDR3: CASSQAEPGPSYEQYF
V: TRBV5-6; J: TRBJ1-2; CDR3: CASSFEGANYGYTF
V: TRBV10-3; J: TRBJ1-1; CDR3: CAIFDSMNTEAFF
V: TRBV27; J: TRBJ2-1; CDR3: CASSVTGFPYNEQFF
V: TRBV10-3; J: TRBJ2-1; CDR3: CAISESRTGSSYNEQFF
V: TRBV29-1; J: TRBJ2-1; CDR3: CSGWASWEQFF
V: TRBV12-3/TRBV12-4; J: TRBJ2-5; CDR3: CASTQAGWYQETQYF
V: TRBV5-1; J: TRBJ2-5; CDR3: CASSLRRERNLKETQYF
V: TRBV21-1; J: TRBJ2-1; CDR3: CASSRLAGGKNEQFF
V: TRBV21-1; J: TRBJ2-7; CDR3: CASSKWAGATYYYEQYF
V: TRBV2; J: TRBJ2-1; CDR3: CASRLLSGIGNEQFF
V: TRBV20-1; J: TRBJ2-5; CDR3: CSAPPLTGQETQYF
V: TRBV27; J: TRBJ2-5; CDR3: CASSVSGRVYQETQYF
V: TRBV6-5; J: TRBJ1-1; CDR3: CASSDRDSNTEAFF
V: TRBV4-1; J: TRBJ1-5; CDR3: CASSQDGGVPSNQPQHF
V: TRBV11-1; J: TRBJ1-1; CDR3: CASSTGTGGYWGNTEAFF
V: TRBV24-1; J: TRBJ2-1; CDR3: CATQGGGYNNEQFF
V: TRBV10-3; J: TRBJ1-1; CDR3: CAIQRTGLNTEAFF
V: TRBV27; J: TRBJ2-7; CDR3: CASSSGTSGRSREQYF
V: TRBV20-1; J: TRBJ2-7; CDR3: CSARDRASGSYEQYF
V: TRBV7-6; J: TRBJ2-2; CDR3: CASSLVRGGDRAGELFF
V: TRBV24-1; J: TRBJ2-1; CDR3: CATSDPSRLHANEQFF
V: TRBV4-1; J: TRBJ1-4; CDR3: CASSQAGLTLNEKLFF
V: TRBV19; J: TRBJ2-1; CDR3: CASRLAGFNEQFF
V: TRBV11-3; J: TRBJ2-1; CDR3: CASSFKSSYNEQFF
V: TRBV6-5; J: TRBJ1-2; CDR3: CASSPTGGGYGYTF
V: TRBV29-1; J: TRBJ2-3; CDR3: CSVELGSRFTDTQYF
V: TRBV4-1; J: TRBJ1-1; CDR3: CASSHEVEVAEAFF
V: TRBV7-9; J: TRBJ2-7; CDR3: CASGSPFSYEQYF
V: TRBV19; J: TRBJ1-1; CDR3: CANAPSGTPDTEAFF
V: TRBV6-1; J: TRBJ2-7; CDR3: CASSEGYDASYEQYF
V: TRBV28; J: TRBJ2-7; CDR3: CATLSGVSYEQYF
V: TRBV5-1; J: TRBJ1-1; CDR3: CASSLVLGAAEAFF
V: TRBV7-9; J: TRBJ1-2; CDR3: CASSLLQRRTF